The present T cell receptor beta chain was sequenced within a study of yellow fever vaccine responses in identical twins. The study's findings and limits: Reported findings indicate that twins' vaccine T cell responses seemed partially convergent, partially personalized.

MiXCR, run by TCRdb on the RT-PCR reads, gives a single entry per CDR3 protein. The sample consists of 30,000 to 40,000 distinct CDR3 sequences, 45% to 65% of them appearing once. CDR1 is SQVTM, CDR2 ANQGSEA, per germline. The CDR3 has 12 amino acids. Trimming cost V 4 bases and J 6 bases, with 11 bases left between them. This clonotype was seen only a few times. Its antigen is currently unknown. The receptor comes from a woman between 18 and 30 years old who received the yellow fever vaccine. This material consisted of T cells from blood (PBMCs), unsorted or a sorted subset (not recorded which), taken before or after yellow fever vaccination (not recorded which). The chain links TRBV29-1 to TRBJ2-3; D may be TRBD1 or TRBD2 (5 bases each). CDR3 amino acids: CSVVEGSDTQYF. The CDR3 nucleotides are TGCAGCGTTGTAGAGGGGTCGGATACGCAGTATTTT.